The clone carrying this TCR beta chain has a count of ten or more. Its matching antigen is unknown. This sample is part of a study of T cell repertoires in cytomegalovirus infection. MiXCR, applied by TCRdb to the reads, yields one record per CDR3 protein. The top ten clones hold approximately 18% of a sample with approximately 150,000 distinct CDR3 sequences, about 6.5% of them seen once. Study-level results: CMV carriers having the relevant HLA were flagged by cumulative public TCR beta family frequency.

Trimming took 5 bases from V and 6 from J; bases not matched to a gene: 8. This CDR3 contains 14 residues. In germline, CDR1 is SGHVS, CDR2 FQNEAQ. V usage is TRBV7-8 and J usage is TRBJ2-7; 9 positions match TRBD1. Sequences were obtained from PBMCs. The sequence came from a human donor in good health (CMV status not recorded). Some clones in this sample may be carry-over from other donors' samples. The DNA of the CDR3 is TGTGCCAGCAGCCTGCGGGACAGGGCGAGCGAGCAGTACTTC. Its translation is CASSLRDRASEQYF.